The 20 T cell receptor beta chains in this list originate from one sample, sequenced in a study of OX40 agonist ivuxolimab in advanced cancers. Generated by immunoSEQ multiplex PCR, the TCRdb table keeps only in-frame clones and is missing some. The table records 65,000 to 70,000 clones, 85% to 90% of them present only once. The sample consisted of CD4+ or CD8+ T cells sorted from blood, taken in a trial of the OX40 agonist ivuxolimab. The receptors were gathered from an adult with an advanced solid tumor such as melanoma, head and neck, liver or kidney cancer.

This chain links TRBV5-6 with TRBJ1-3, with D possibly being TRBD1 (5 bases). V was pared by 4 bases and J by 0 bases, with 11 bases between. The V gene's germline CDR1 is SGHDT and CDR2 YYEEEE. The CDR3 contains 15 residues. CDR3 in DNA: TGTGCCAGCAGCCTAGACAGAAGCTCTGGAAACACCATATATTTT. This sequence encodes CASSLDRSSGNTIYF. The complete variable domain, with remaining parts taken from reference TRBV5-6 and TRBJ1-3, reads DAGVTQSPTHLIKTRGQQVTLRCSPKSGHDTVSWYQQALGQGPQFIFQYYEEEERQRGNFPDRFSGHQFPNYSSELNVNALLLGDSALYLCASSLDRSSGNTIYFGEGSWLTVV.

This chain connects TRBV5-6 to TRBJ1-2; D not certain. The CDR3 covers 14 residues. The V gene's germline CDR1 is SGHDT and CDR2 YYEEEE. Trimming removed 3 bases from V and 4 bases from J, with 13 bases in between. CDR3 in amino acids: CASSSWLVVYGYTF. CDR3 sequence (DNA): TGTGCCAGCAGCTCCTGGCTCGTGGTCTATGGCTACACCTTC.

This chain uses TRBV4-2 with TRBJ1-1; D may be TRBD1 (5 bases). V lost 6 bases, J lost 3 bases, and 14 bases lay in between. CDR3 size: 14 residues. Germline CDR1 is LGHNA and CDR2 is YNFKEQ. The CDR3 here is CASRGGGLDTEAFF. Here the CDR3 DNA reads TGTGCCAGCAGGGGGGGAGGTTTGGACACTGAAGCTTTCTTT.

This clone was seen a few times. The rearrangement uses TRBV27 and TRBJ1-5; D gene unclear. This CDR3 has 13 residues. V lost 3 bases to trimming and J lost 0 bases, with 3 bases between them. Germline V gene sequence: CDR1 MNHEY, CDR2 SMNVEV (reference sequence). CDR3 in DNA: TGTGCCAGCAGTTTTTTTAGCAATCAGCCCCAGCATTTT. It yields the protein CASSFFSNQPQHF.

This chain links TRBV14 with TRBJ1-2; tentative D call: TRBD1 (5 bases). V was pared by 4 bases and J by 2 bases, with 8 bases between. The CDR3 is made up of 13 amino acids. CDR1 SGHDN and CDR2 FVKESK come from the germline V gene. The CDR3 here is CASSLGGNYGYTF. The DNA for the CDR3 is TGTGCCAGCAGCCTCGGGGGGAACTATGGCTACACCTTC.

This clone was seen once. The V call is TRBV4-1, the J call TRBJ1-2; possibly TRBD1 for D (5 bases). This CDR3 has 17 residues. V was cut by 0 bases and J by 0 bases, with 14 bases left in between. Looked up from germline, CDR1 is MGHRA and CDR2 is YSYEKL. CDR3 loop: CASSQESRTRTNYGYTF. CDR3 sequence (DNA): TGCGCCAGCAGCCAAGAATCCCGGACAAGAACTAACTATGGCTACACCTTC.

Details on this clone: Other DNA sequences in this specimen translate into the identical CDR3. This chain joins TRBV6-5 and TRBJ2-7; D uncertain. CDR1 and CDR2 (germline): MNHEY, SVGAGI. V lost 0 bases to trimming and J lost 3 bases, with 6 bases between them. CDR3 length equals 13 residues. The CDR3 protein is CASSYSPSYEQYF. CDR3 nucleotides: TGTGCCAGCAGTTACTCGCCGAGCTACGAGCAGTACTTC.

In DNA, the CDR3 is TGTGCCAGCAATTTTAGAGGGGGTCCGTTCGACGAGCAGTACTTC. Protein: CASNFRGGPFDEQYF. V and J are TRBV5-3 and TRBJ2-7, with D perhaps TRBD1 (6 bases). TRBV5-3 is an open reading frame, and its role is uncertain. Trimming took off 8 bases at V and 5 bases at J, with 23 bases between the two ends. The CDR3 length is 15 residues.

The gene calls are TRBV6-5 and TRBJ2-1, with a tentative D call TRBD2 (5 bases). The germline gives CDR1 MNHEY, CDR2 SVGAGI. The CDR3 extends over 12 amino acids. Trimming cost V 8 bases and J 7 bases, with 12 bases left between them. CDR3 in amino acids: CASWGEGNEQFF. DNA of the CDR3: TGTGCCAGCTGGGGAGAAGGGAATGAGCAGTTCTTC.

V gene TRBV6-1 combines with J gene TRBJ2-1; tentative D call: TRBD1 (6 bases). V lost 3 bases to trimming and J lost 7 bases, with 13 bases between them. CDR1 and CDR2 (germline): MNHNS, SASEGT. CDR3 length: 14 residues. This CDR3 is CASSDSPGANEQFF. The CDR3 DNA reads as TGTGCCAGCAGTGACTCTCCAGGGGCAAATGAGCAGTTCTTC.

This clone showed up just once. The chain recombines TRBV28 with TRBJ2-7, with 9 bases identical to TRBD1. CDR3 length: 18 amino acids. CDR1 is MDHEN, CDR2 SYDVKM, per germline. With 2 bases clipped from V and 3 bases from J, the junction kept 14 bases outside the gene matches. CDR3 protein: CASSLSFRQGDGFYEQYF. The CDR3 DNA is TGTGCCAGCAGTTTAAGCTTTCGACAGGGGGATGGGTTCTACGAGCAGTACTTC.

The CDR3 sequence: CAWSVDRRGQPQHF. In nucleotides, the CDR3 is TGTGCCTGGAGTGTAGACAGGAGAGGACAGCCCCAGCATTTT. This chain joins TRBV30 and TRBJ1-5, with D perhaps matching TRBD1 (6 bases). Trimming took off 0 bases at V and 7 bases at J, with 13 bases between the two ends. CDR3 length equals 14 residues. CDR1 and CDR2 (germline): GTSNPN, SVGIG (reference sequence).

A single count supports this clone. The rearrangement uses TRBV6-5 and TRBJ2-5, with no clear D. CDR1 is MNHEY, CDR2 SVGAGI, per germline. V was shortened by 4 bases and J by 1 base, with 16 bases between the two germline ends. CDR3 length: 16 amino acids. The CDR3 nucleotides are TGTGCCAGCAGTTCGTATCAACCCGTGATCCAAGAGACCCAGTACTTC. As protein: CASSSYQPVIQETQYF.

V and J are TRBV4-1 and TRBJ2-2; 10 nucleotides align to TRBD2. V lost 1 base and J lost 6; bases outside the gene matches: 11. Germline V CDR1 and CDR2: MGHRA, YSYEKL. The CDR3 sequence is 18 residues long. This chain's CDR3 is CASSQGPPSGTSAGELFF. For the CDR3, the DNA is TGCGCCAGCAGCCAAGGGCCTCCATCCGGGACTAGCGCCGGGGAGCTGTTTTTT.

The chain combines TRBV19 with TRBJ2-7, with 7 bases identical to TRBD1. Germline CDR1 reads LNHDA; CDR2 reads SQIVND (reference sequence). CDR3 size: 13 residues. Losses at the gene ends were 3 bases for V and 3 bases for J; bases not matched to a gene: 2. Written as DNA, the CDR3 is TGTGCCAGTAGTATGGGACAGAACTACGAGCAGTACTTC. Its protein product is CASSMGQNYEQYF.

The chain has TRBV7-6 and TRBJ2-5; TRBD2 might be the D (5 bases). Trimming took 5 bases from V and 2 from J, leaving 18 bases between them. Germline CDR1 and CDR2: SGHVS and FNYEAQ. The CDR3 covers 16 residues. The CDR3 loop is CASSAPGRTAQETQYF. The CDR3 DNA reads TGTGCCAGCAGCGCCCCAGGACGGACTGCTCAAGAGACCCAGTACTTC. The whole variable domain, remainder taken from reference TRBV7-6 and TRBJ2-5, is GAGVSQSPRYKVTKRGQDVALRCDPISGHVSLYWYRQALGQGPEFLTYFNYEAQQDKSGLPNDRFSAERPEGSISTLTIQRTEQRDSAMYRCASSAPGRTAQETQYFGPGTRLLVL.

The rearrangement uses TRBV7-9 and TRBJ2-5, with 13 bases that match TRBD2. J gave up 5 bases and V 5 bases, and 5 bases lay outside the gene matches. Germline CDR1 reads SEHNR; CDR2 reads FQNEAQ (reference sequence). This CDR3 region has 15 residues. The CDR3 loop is CASSPGLAGVETQYF. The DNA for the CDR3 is TGTGCCAGCAGCCCAGGACTAGCGGGAGTTGAGACCCAGTACTTC.

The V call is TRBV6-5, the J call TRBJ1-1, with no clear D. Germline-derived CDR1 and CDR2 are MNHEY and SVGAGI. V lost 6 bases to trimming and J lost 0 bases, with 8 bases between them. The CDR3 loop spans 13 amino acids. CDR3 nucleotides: TGTGCCAGCAGACCGACCGTGAACACTGAAGCTTTCTTT. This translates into CASRPTVNTEAFF.

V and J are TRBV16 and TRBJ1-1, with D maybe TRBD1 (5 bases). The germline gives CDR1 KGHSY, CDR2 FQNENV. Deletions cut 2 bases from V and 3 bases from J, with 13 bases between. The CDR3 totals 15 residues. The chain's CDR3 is CASSQGAYGDTEAFF. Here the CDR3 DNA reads TGTGCCAGCAGCCAAGGGGCTTACGGGGACACTGAAGCTTTCTTT.

The CDR3 sequence is CASSMFGGNEQYF. CDR3 nucleotide sequence: TGTGCCAGTAGTATGTTCGGCGGTAACGAGCAGTACTTC. V and J are TRBV19 and TRBJ2-7; D ambiguous. Germline lookup yields CDR1 LNHDA and CDR2 SQIVND (reference sequence). V was shortened by 3 bases and J by 5 bases, with 11 bases between the two germline ends. The CDR3 sequence is 13 residues long.